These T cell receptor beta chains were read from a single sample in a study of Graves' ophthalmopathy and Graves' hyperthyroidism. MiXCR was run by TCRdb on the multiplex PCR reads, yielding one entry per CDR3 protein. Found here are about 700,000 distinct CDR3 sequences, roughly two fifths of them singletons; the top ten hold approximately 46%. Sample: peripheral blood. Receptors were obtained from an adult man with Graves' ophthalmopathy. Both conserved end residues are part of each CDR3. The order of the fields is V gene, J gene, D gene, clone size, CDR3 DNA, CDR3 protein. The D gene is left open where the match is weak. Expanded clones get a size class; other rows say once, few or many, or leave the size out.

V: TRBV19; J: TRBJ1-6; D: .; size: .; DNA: TGTGCCAGTAAGGATGCGGGGGGTAATTCACCCCTCCACTTT; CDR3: CASKDAGGNSPLHF
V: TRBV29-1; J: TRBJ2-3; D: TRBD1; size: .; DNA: TGCAGCGTTGGACAGGGAGCAGATACGCAGTATTTT; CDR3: CSVGQGADTQYF
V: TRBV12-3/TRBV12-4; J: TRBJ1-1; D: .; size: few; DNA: TGTGCCAGCAGTCCGAGGGACCTCACTGAAGCTTTCTTT; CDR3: CASSPRDLTEAFF
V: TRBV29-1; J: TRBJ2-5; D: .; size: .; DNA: TGCAGTTTACAGCCTACCCAAGAGACCCAGTACTTC; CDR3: CSLQPTQETQYF
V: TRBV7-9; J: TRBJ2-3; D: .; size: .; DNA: TGTGCCGCCCAAAGTGGCACAACGCAGTATTTT; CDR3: CAAQSGTTQYF
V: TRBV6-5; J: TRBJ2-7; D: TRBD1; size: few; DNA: TGTGCCAGCAGTTATGGACAGGCTCGGGAGCAGTACTTC; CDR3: CASSYGQAREQYF
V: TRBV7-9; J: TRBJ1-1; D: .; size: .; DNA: TGTGCCAGCAGCGGGAAGGGGAACACTGAAGCTTTCTTT; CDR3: CASSGKGNTEAFF
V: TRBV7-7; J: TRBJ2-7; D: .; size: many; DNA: TGTGCTAGCAGCCCACAGACAGGCTCCTACGAGCAGTACTTC; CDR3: CASSPQTGSYEQYF
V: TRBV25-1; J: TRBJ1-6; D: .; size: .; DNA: TGTGCCAGCGGGGAGAGAAATTCACCCCTCCACTTT; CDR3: CASGERNSPLHF
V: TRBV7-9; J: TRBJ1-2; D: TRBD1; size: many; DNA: TGTGCCAGCAGCCCGATCGATGTGGACAGGGTCTATGGCTACACCTTC; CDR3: CASSPIDVDRVYGYTF
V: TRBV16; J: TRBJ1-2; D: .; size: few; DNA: TGTGCCAGCAGCCAAAGCTTACAGGGACTTTATGGCTACACCTTC; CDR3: CASSQSLQGLYGYTF
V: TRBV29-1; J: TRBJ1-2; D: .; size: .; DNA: TGCAGCGCCGAAGTCACCTCTAACTATGGCTACACCTTC; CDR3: CSAEVTSNYGYTF
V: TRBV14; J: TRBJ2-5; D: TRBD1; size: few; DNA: TGTGCCAGCTCACCCAGCGATAGGACAGGGGCCCAAGAGACCCAGTACTTC; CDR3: CASSPSDRTGAQETQYF
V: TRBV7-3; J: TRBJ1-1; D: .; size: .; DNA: TGTGCCAGCAGCCTCCGCGGAGGCGCGAACACTGAAGCTTTCTTT; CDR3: CASSLRGGANTEAFF
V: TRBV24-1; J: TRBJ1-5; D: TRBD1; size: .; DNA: TGTGCTGGACCGGGACAGCATGATCAGCCCCAGCATTTT; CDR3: CAGPGQHDQPQHF
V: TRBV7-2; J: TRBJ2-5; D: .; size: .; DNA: TGTGCCAGCAGCCACACACCCCTGGTTAGTCAAGAGACCCAGTACTTC; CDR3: CASSHTPLVSQETQYF
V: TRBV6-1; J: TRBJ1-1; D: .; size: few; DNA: TGTGCCAGCAGATTAGCTGGGGATGCTGAAGCTTTCTTT; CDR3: CASRLAGDAEAFF
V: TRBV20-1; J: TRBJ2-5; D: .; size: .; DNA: TGCAGTGCTAGATCGCCGGGAGAGACTCGGGAGACCCAGTACTTC; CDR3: CSARSPGETRETQYF
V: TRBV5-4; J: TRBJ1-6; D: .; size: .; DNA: TGCGCCAGCAGCTACTCTACGTGGAGGGACTCACCCCTCCACTTT; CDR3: CASSYSTWRDSPLHF
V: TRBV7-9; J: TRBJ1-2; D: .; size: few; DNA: TGTGCCAGCAGTTCGACCCGGGGATCACGCGGCTACACCTTC; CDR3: CASSSTRGSRGYTF
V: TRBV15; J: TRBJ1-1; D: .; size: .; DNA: TGTGCCACCGCCCCAGGGAGCACTGAAGCTTTCTTT; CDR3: CATAPGSTEAFF
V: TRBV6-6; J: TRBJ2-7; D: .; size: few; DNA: TGTGCCAGCAGGACCCACAGGGAGGGGACCTACGAGCAGTACTTC; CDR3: CASRTHREGTYEQYF
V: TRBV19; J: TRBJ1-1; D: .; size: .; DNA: TGTGCCAGTACCATACGGGATATAGTCGACAACACTGAAGCTTTCTTT; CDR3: CASTIRDIVDNTEAFF
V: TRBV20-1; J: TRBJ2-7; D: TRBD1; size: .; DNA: TGCAGTGCTAGAGATACGGACAGGGGAACGTACGAGCAGTACTTC; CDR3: CSARDTDRGTYEQYF
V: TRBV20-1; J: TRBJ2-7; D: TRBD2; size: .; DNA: TGCAGTGCTAGTAATCCTAGCGGCTACGAGCAGTACTTC; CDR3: CSASNPSGYEQYF
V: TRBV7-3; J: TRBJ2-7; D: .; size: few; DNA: TGTGCCAGCCTGGACGGGAGCTCCTACGAGCAGTACTTC; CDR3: CASLDGSSYEQYF
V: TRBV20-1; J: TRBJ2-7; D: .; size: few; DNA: TGCAGTGCAAGGAGTGTAAAAGCCTACGAGCAGTACTTC; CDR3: CSARSVKAYEQYF
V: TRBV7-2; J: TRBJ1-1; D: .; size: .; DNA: TGTGCCAGCAGCTTGCAGACAGGAGAGAACACTGAAGCTTTCTTT; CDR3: CASSLQTGENTEAFF
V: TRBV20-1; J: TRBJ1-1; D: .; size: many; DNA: TGCAGTGCTGCCAAAATGAGGAACACTGAAGCTTTCTTT; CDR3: CSAAKMRNTEAFF
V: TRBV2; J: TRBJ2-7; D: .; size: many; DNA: TGTGCCAGCAGTGAAAAGGGGCAGTACTTC; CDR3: CASSEKGQYF
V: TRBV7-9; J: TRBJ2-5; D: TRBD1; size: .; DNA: TGTGCCAGCGGTGACAGGGGGCGCGGGGAGACCCAGTACTTC; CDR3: CASGDRGRGETQYF
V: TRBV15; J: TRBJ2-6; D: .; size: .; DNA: TGTGCCACCAGCAGTGGCTCGGGGGCCAACGTCCTGACTTTC; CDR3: CATSSGSGANVLTF
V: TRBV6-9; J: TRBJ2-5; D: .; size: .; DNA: TGTGCCAGCGGACGGGAGAAGCAGCCCCAGTACTTC; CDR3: CASGREKQPQYF
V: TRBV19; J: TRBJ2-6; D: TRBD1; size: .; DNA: TGTGCCAGTAGTATAGGGACAGGGGGCTTTGAAGCTTTC; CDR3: CASSIGTGGFEAF
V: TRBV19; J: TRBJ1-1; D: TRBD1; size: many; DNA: TGTGCCAGTAGGACGGACAGGTTTACTGAAGCTTTCTTT; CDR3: CASRTDRFTEAFF
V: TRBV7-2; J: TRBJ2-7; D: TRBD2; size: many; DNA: TGTGCCAGCACACCGCTAGCGGTTATGCCTTACGAGCAGTACTTC; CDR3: CASTPLAVMPYEQYF
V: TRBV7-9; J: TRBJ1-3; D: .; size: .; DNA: TGTGCCAGCAGCTTAGAGTACAGGGTGGCTGGAAACACCATATATTTT; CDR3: CASSLEYRVAGNTIYF
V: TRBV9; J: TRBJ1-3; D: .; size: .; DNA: TGTGCCAGCAGCGTATCAGGGGAGGCCTCTGGAAACACCATATATTTT; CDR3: CASSVSGEASGNTIYF
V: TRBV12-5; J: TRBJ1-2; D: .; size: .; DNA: TGTGCTAGTGGTTTTGTCAGGGTCTATGGCTACACCTTC; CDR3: CASGFVRVYGYTF
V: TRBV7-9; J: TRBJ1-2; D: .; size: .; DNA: TGTGCCAGCAGCTTAATAGCCGGGGATGTTCGTGGCTACACCTTC; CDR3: CASSLIAGDVRGYTF
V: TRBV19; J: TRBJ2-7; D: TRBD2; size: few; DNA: TGTGCCAGTAGTATCGGGCGGGGGTTCTCCTACGAGCAGTACTTC; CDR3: CASSIGRGFSYEQYF
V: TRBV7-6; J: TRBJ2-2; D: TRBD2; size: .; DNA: TGTGCCAGCAGAATAGCGGGAGTAACCACCGGGGAGCTGTTTTTT; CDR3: CASRIAGVTTGELFF
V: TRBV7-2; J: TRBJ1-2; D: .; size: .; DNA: TGTGCCAGCAGCTTATGGGGGGGTGGCTACACCTTC; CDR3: CASSLWGGGYTF
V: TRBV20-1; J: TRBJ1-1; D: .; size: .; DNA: TGCAGTGCTAGAGATTTAAGACGGGGGTCGAAGGGGTCCCTCTCTGAAGCTTTCTTT; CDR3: CSARDLRRGSKGSLSEAFF
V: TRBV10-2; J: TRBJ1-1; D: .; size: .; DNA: TGTGCCAGCTCATCGACCCCTGACACTGAAGCTTTCTTT; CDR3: CASSSTPDTEAFF
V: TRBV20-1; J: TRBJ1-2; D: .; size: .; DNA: TGCAGTGCTAGAGATCGGCTAACAGCTCTTTATGGCTACACCTTC; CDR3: CSARDRLTALYGYTF
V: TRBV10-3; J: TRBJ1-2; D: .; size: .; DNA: TGTGCCAGCAGGGATACACTTCGATTAAGCTATGGCTACACCTTC; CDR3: CASRDTLRLSYGYTF
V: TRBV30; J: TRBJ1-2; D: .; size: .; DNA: TGTGCCTGGAGTGCAAGTGAGGGAGAGGGCTACACCTTC; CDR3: CAWSASEGEGYTF
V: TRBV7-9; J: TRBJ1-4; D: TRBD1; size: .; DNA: TGTGCCAGCAGTTACTCGGGACAGAATAATGAAAAACTGTTTTTT; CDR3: CASSYSGQNNEKLFF